The 23 T cell receptor beta chains given below trace back to one sample, sequenced in a study of blood T cell repertoires in COVID-19. Method: immunoSEQ multiplex PCR; TCRdb's copy keeps in-frame clones and lacks some. Among approximately 300,000 clones listed, around 89% were seen once. The sequenced material came from peripheral blood. These receptors were obtained from a middle-aged man with acute or convalescent COVID-19.

The chain combines TRBV3-1 (or the pseudogene TRBV3-2) with TRBJ1-6, with 7 bases aligning to TRBD1. V dropped 4 bases and J dropped 7; count of bases not matched to a gene: 7. CDR3 length equals 15 residues. Germline V gene sequence: CDR1 LGHDT, CDR2 YNNKEL (reference sequence). The CDR3 DNA follows: TGTGCCAGCAGCCCAGCCCGGGACAGAAATTCACCCCTCCACTTT. Translated, it gives CASSPARDRNSPLHF.

The CDR3 bases are TGTGCCAGCAATTGGGGCCGGGGCAATCAGCCCCAGCATTTT. It translates to CASNWGRGNQPQHF. V and J are TRBV2 and TRBJ1-5; perhaps TRBD1 as D (5 bases). The V gene's germline CDR1 is SNHLY and CDR2 FYNNEI. Trimming stripped 7 bases from V and 2 bases from J, with 12 bases between. CDR3 length: 14 amino acids.

V is TRBV6-5 and J is TRBJ1-2; 7 positions match TRBD1. Trimming took 7 bases from V and 5 from J; bases not matched to a gene: 7. Germline CDR1 reads MNHEY; CDR2 reads SVGAGI. CDR3 length: 13 residues. CDR3 coding DNA: TGTGCCAGCACAGGGGACAGACTTTATGGCTACACCTTC. It specifies CASTGDRLYGYTF.

The CDR3 DNA reads TGCGCCAGCAGCCAAGGGTTCAGGGGGTATTGGGCTTTCTTT. This translates into CASSQGFRGYWAFF. This chain joins TRBV4-1 and TRBJ1-1; 7 bases align to TRBD1. The CDR3 runs 14 residues. Germline CDR1 reads MGHRA; CDR2 reads YSYEKL. Trimming at V came to 1 base and at J to 11 bases, leaving 10 bases not matched to a gene.

The rearrangement joins TRBV5-4 to TRBJ2-7; TRBD1 agrees at 7 bases. CDR3 length: 15 amino acids. The V and J ends lost 4 bases and 5 bases, in that order; junction bases with no gene match: 12. Germline assignment: CDR1 SGHNT and CDR2 YYREEE (reference sequence). This CDR3 reads CASSRGGEYIHEQYF. The DNA for the CDR3 is TGTGCCAGCAGCCGAGGGGGCGAATATATCCACGAGCAGTACTTC.

The rearrangement joins TRBV11-2 to TRBJ2-7; D might be TRBD2 (6 bases). V was shortened by 4 bases and J by 5 bases, with 21 bases between the two germline ends. This CDR3 is built from 16 residues. The germline gives CDR1 SGHAT, CDR2 FQNNGV. The CDR3 DNA is TGTGCCAGCAGCTCTCTAGCGACTAGTCGGGGTCACGAGCAGTACTTC. As protein: CASSSLATSRGHEQYF.

The chain's CDR3 is CATRGVMNTEAFF. CDR3 sequence (DNA): TGTGCCACCCGAGGAGTTATGAACACTGAAGCTTTCTTT. This chain uses TRBV19 with TRBJ1-1; D not resolved. This CDR3 comprises 13 residues. Germline V lookup: CDR1 LNHDA, CDR2 SQIVND (reference sequence). The ends were cut back, 10 bases at V and 0 bases at J, with 12 bases in the middle.

The V call is TRBV6-5, the J call TRBJ1-1, with D possibly being TRBD1 (6 bases). V lost 7 bases and J 6 bases, leaving 15 bases between the germline ends. CDR1 and CDR2 (germline): MNHEY, SVGAGI. There are 13 residues in the CDR3. Written as DNA, the CDR3 is TGTGCCAGCACCCGGGGGGGGCGGGCTGAAGCTTTCTTT. It codes for CASTRGGRAEAFF.

The rearrangement joins TRBV11-2 to TRBJ1-2; D might be TRBD1 (6 bases). Germline V lookup: CDR1 SGHAT, CDR2 FQNNGV. V lost 0 bases and J lost 8, with 7 bases in between. CDR3 size: 12 residues. In DNA, the CDR3 is TGTGCCAGCAGCTTAGAACAGGGAGGCTACACCTTC. It encodes CASSLEQGGYTF.

The chain combines TRBV5-1 with TRBJ2-2; D possibly corresponds to TRBD2 (6 bases). This CDR3 has 17 residues. Trimming left V 4 bases short and J 4 bases short, with 20 bases between. Looked up from germline, CDR1 is SGHRS and CDR2 is YFSETQ. The DNA for the CDR3 is TGCGCCAGCAGCGGAACGGGACTCTCGTCGGGCACCGGGGAGCTGTTTTTT. This gives the protein CASSGTGLSSGTGELFF.

The CDR3, as DNA: TGTGCCAGCAGTGAAGGGGCGGGGGGGCCGTCCTACAATGAGCAGTTCTTC. This gives the protein CASSEGAGGPSYNEQFF. The chain carries TRBV6-1 and TRBJ2-1; 9 bases are a match to TRBD2. Losses at the gene ends were 1 base for V and 1 base for J; bases not matched to a gene: 5. Germline CDR1 is MNHNS and CDR2 is SASEGT. The CDR3 has 17 amino acids.

About this clone itself: The identical CDR3 is also encoded by other nucleotide sequences in the sample. The chain couples TRBV24-1 to TRBJ1-1, with a weak D call TRBD1 (5 bases). The CDR3 extends over 13 amino acids. V was clipped by 7 bases and J by 0 bases, with 8 bases between them. Germline lookup yields CDR1 KGHDR and CDR2 SFDVKD. The CDR3 DNA follows: TGTGCCACCAGCGACAGTGTGAACACTGAAGCTTTCTTT. This encodes CATSDSVNTEAFF.

In this sample, this clone turned up once. The rearrangement links TRBV29-1 to TRBJ1-1; TRBD1 agrees at 7 bases. V was pared by 1 base and J by 5 bases, with 4 bases of the junction left unmatched. In germline, CDR1 is SQVTM, CDR2 ANQGSEA. This CDR3 has 13 residues. The CDR3 is CSVEGQGGTEAFF. The CDR3 coding sequence is TGCAGCGTTGAAGGGCAGGGGGGAACTGAAGCTTTCTTT.

This chain links TRBV11-2 with TRBJ1-1; unclear D gene. This CDR3 has 15 amino acids. CDR1 and CDR2 from the germline V gene are SGHAT and FQNNGV. Deletions cut 2 bases from V and 2 bases from J, with 12 bases between. The CDR3 loop is CASSLWVGLNTEAFF. In nucleotides, the CDR3 is TGTGCCAGCAGCTTATGGGTCGGGTTAAACACTGAAGCTTTCTTT.

The chain couples TRBV29-1 to TRBJ1-2; D may be TRBD1 (6 bases). The CDR3 consists of 15 residues. CDR1 is SQVTM and CDR2 is ANQGSEA in the germline V gene. Trimming cost V 5 bases and J 8 bases, with 24 bases left between them. CDR3 sequence (DNA): TGCAGCGTTATAATAGGCTTCGGGGCAGGGGAAGGCTACACCTTC. Translation: CSVIIGFGAGEGYTF.

The V call is TRBV5-1, the J call TRBJ1-2; no firm D call. CDR1 is SGHRS and CDR2 is YFSETQ in the germline V gene. The CDR3 contains 17 residues. The V end lost 0 bases, the J end lost 1 base, and 16 bases lay between the germline ends. DNA for the CDR3: TGCGCCAGCAGCTTGGCCGCCCTGCAGGCCTTTAACTATGGCTACACCTTC. This encodes CASSLAALQAFNYGYTF.

The J gene is TRBJ1-2, the V gene TRBV9; possible D gene TRBD1, 5 bases. Trimming left V 4 bases short and J 6 bases short, with 13 bases between. CDR3 length: 13 residues. CDR1 and CDR2 from the germline V gene are SGDLS and YYNGEE. CDR3 residues: CASSSRTKNGYTF. CDR3 bases: TGTGCCAGCAGCTCCCGGACAAAAAATGGCTACACCTTC.

The chain carries TRBV5-1 and TRBJ1-4; 10 nucleotides agree with TRBD1. The CDR3 has 15 residues. The germline V gene encodes CDR1 SGHRS and CDR2 YFSETQ. J was trimmed by 7 bases and V by 0 bases; bases with no gene match: 3. The CDR3 DNA sequence: TGCGCCAGCAGCTTGGAGGGACAGGGGTTTGAAAAACTGTTTTTT. Its translation is CASSLEGQGFEKLFF.

This sequence joins TRBV7-2 and TRBJ1-6; unclear D gene. Trimming stripped 4 bases from V and 8 bases from J, with 12 bases between. The CDR3 runs to 14 residues. The V gene's germline CDR1 is SGHTA and CDR2 FQGNSA. The CDR3 DNA reads as TGTGCCAGCAGCTATCAGGCCGGGGATTCACCCCTCCACTTT. This gives the protein CASSYQAGDSPLHF.

This rearrangement joins TRBV4-1 to TRBJ2-4; the D is unclear. This CDR3 has 13 amino acids. Germline V gene lookup returns CDR1 MGHRA and CDR2 YSYEKL. The V end was cut by 1 base, the J end by 9 bases, with 10 bases between. CDR3 DNA: TGCGCCAGCAGCCAAGTTGGGCTCGCCATTCAGTACTTC. Amino acids: CASSQVGLAIQYF.

The chain uses TRBV5-1 and TRBJ1-3, with D possibly being TRBD1 (6 bases). Trimming removed 3 bases at V and 0 bases at J, with 10 bases between. The CDR3 sequence is 15 residues long. Germline V gene data show CDR1 as SGHRS and CDR2 as YFSETQ. CDR3 coding DNA: TGCGCCAGCAGCTGGGGACAATTCTCTGGAAACACCATATATTTT. Translating gives CASSWGQFSGNTIYF.

The rearrangement links TRBV19 to TRBJ2-3; D remains unclear. CDR1 is LNHDA and CDR2 is SQIVND in the germline V gene (reference sequence). V was pared by 6 bases and J by 1 base, with 8 bases between. The CDR3 totals 13 residues. The CDR3 DNA reads as TGTGCCAGTAGGTCACGCGGCACAGATACGCAGTATTTT. Its protein is CASRSRGTDTQYF.

The chain recombines TRBV5-6 with TRBJ1-2, with D perhaps matching TRBD1 (5 bases). The ends were cut back, 0 bases at V and 13 bases at J, with 16 bases in the middle. The CDR3 extends over 13 amino acids. Germline CDR1 reads SGHDT; CDR2 reads YYEEEE. CDR3 region: CASSLADRGTATF. The CDR3 nucleotides are TGTGCCAGCAGCTTGGCTGATAGGGGAACAGCCACCTTC.